This T cell receptor (beta chain) was sequenced for a study of T-cell reconstitution after alpha-beta-depleted transplantation in children. A library of TCRbeta sequences, prepared with unique molecular identifiers, was generated. Using its own MiXCR run on the PCR reads, TCRdb lists one record per CDR3 protein. The table has about 900,000 distinct CDR3 sequences, roughly 29% seen once. With 7 bases removed from V and 1 base from J, the gap between germline ends came to 23 bases. This CDR3 contains 18 residues. CDR1 is SGHRS, CDR2 YFSETQ, per germline. Remarks on this clonotype: Its antigen is unidentified.

Overall study findings and caveats: From surviving recipient T cells and thymic progenitors came the high day-60 TCRbeta diversity observed in some patients. Reportedly, roughly two months post-transplant, alpha-beta T cells arose from several hundred expanded graft clones.

The material was PBMCs, mostly from graft donor cells, obtained 360 days after TCRalphabeta/CD19-depleted stem cell transplant. The V call is TRBV5-1, the J call TRBJ2-2, with D possibly matching TRBD1 (5 bases). The sequence derives from a boy less than two years old who had a stem cell transplant for SCID, so the T cells may come from the graft donor. The CDR3 here is CASRWGLNNDMNTGELFF. The DNA for the CDR3 is TGCGCCAGCCGTTGGGGCCTCAATAACGATATGAACACCGGGGAGCTGTTTTTT.